These 14 T cell receptor beta chains were sequenced from one sample in a study of cytomegalovirus exposure and HLA in healthy donors. PCR employed 60 Vbeta and 13 Jbeta primers. The protocol was immunoSEQ multiplex PCR, while the TCRdb copy is restricted to in-frame clones and leaves out a portion. This sample has more than 100,000 clones, with roughly 63% found just once. Material for sequencing was PBMCs. Every receptor here comes from a man between 40 and 49 years old in good health and CMV-seropositive.

This chain connects TRBV29-1 to TRBJ2-5, with 14 nucleotides matching TRBD2. The junction had 10 bases not matched to a gene; V was cut back by 6 bases and J by 4 bases. Germline CDR1 is SQVTM and CDR2 is ANQGSEA. This CDR3 is 16 amino acids long. CDR3 residues: CSVAAGTSGSGETQYF. The CDR3 DNA follows: TGCAGCGTCGCTGCCGGGACTAGCGGGAGTGGAGAGACCCAGTACTTC.

The chain uses TRBV5-1 and TRBJ1-1, with TRBD1 as a possible D gene (5 bases). The CDR3 consists of 16 residues. Germline values: CDR1 SGHRS, CDR2 YFSETQ. V gave up 6 bases and J gave up 2 bases, with 20 bases separating them. Written as DNA, the CDR3 is TGCGCCAGCACCCCCACGCGCGACAGATTTAACACTGAAGCTTTCTTT. Its translation is CASTPTRDRFNTEAFF.

The table lists this clone with a few counts. The chain employs TRBV4-2 and TRBJ2-5, with 7 bases lining up with TRBD1. Germline CDR1 is LGHNA and CDR2 is YNFKEQ. The J segment lost 5 bases and the V segment lost 0 bases, leaving 9 bases of the junction unmatched. The CDR3 loop spans 16 amino acids. The CDR3 DNA reads TGTGCCAGCAGCCAAGAAGCAGGGGGAGAAAGGGAGACCCAGTACTTC. Translation gives CASSQEAGGERETQYF.

The chain couples TRBV7-3 to TRBJ2-2; 8 bases line up with TRBD2. The CDR3 runs 15 residues. From germline, CDR1 is SGHTA and CDR2 FQGTGA. The trim removed 3 bases at V and 7 bases at J, leaving 7 bases unmatched. CDR3: CASSLSGGRDGELFF. The CDR3 DNA reads as TGTGCCAGCAGCTTGTCGGGGGGGCGTGACGGGGAGCTGTTTTTT.

The CDR3 DNA follows: TGTGCCAGCACTTGGGGCTACTCTGGGGCCAACGTCCTGACTTTC. Amino acid sequence: CASTWGYSGANVLTF. The chain combines TRBV9 with TRBJ2-6; weak D call: TRBD1 (5 bases). The CDR3 has 15 residues. In germline, CDR1 is SGDLS, CDR2 YYNGEE. The germline V and J ends were trimmed by 6 bases and 0 bases, with 10 bases remaining between them.

V and J are TRBV7-9 and TRBJ1-5; the D is unclear. Germline V gives CDR1 SEHNR, CDR2 FQNEAQ (reference sequence). The V and J ends lost 5 bases and 3 bases respectively, with 8 bases between them. CDR3 length: 13 amino acids. This chain's CDR3 is CASSNRDNQPQHF. The CDR3 coding sequence is TGTGCCAGCAGCAACCGGGACAATCAGCCCCAGCATTTT.

DNA for the CDR3: TGTGCCAGCAGGCTTCAGGGGGCGTATGGCTACACCTTC. It encodes CASRLQGAYGYTF. The chain carries TRBV27 and TRBJ1-2; 8 positions match TRBD1. The CDR3 has 13 amino acids. V gave up 6 bases and J gave up 5 bases; unmatched junction bases: 5. Germline CDR1 reads MNHEY; CDR2 reads SMNVEV (reference sequence).

This sequence joins TRBV9 and TRBJ1-3; D gene unclear. The germline gives CDR1 SGDLS, CDR2 YYNGEE. The CDR3 contains 12 residues. The V and J ends lost 5 bases and 3 bases respectively, with 6 bases between them. The CDR3 DNA sequence: TGTGCCAGCAGTGGAGGTGGAAACACCATATATTTT. This gives the protein CASSGGGNTIYF. Together with reference TRBV9 and TRBJ1-3, the CDR3 gives the full variable domain: DSGVTQTPKHLITATGQRVTLRCSPRSGDLSVYWYQQSLDQGLQFLIQYYNGEERAKGNILERFSAQQFPDLHSELNLSSLELGDSALYFCASSGGGNTIYFGEGSWLTVV.

The chain carries TRBV19 and TRBJ2-6; 7 nucleotides agree with TRBD1. Germline V lookup: CDR1 LNHDA, CDR2 SQIVND (reference sequence). CDR3 length: 15 amino acids. V lost 5 bases to trimming and J lost 2 bases; unmatched junction nucleotides: 3. CDR3 region: CASSERGPGANVLTF. CDR3 bases: TGTGCCAGTAGTGAAAGGGGGCCTGGGGCCAACGTCCTGACTTTC.

This clone was counted once. The rearrangement uses TRBV7-8 and TRBJ2-7, with D tentatively TRBD1 (6 bases). Germline V gives CDR1 SGHVS, CDR2 FQNEAQ. Deletions cut 6 bases from V and 2 bases from J, with 14 bases between. The CDR3 runs 14 residues. CDR3 DNA sequence: TGTGCCAGCAGGTATTCGACAGGAACCTACGAGCAGTACTTC. Protein sequence: CASRYSTGTYEQYF.

Concerning this clone: Mismatch with germline at one junction end may stem from a read error. The rearrangement joins TRBV4-3 to TRBJ2-1; TRBD2 matches at 12 bases. This CDR3 has 18 residues. Germline V gene data show CDR1 as LGHNA and CDR2 as YSLEER. CDR3 in amino acids: CASSHSGLAGPSYTEQFF. In nucleotides, the CDR3 is TGCGCCAGCAGCCACTCTGGACTAGCGGGACCCTCTTACACTGAGCAGTTCTTC.

The rearrangement joins TRBV5-1 to TRBJ2-3; 9 bases match TRBD2. The V gene end was trimmed by 3 bases and the J gene end by 2 bases; junction bases not matched to a gene: 7. Per germline, CDR1 SGHRS and CDR2 YFSETQ. CDR3 length equals 16 residues. CDR3: CASSWGSSGVTDTQYF. The CDR3 DNA follows: TGCGCCAGCAGCTGGGGATCTAGCGGGGTCACAGATACGCAGTATTTT.

This chain uses TRBV19 with TRBJ1-2; 8 positions match TRBD1. The CDR3 is made up of 13 amino acids. The V gene end was trimmed by 5 bases and the J gene end by 5 bases; junction bases not matched to a gene: 4. In germline, CDR1 is LNHDA, CDR2 SQIVND (reference sequence). The CDR3 DNA sequence: TGTGCCAGTAGTCTCGGACAGGGATATGGCTACACCTTC. It specifies CASSLGQGYGYTF.

This clone was seen once. V is TRBV19 and J is TRBJ1-2, with TRBD1 identical over 8 bases. This CDR3 region has 14 residues. V dropped 5 bases and J dropped 4; count of bases not matched to a gene: 6. Germline V gives CDR1 LNHDA, CDR2 SQIVND (reference sequence). CDR3 nucleotides: TGTGCCAGTAGTGCTGCGGGACAGGTCTATGGCTACACCTTC. Translated, it gives CASSAAGQVYGYTF.